This T cell receptor beta chain was profiled in a study of cytomegalovirus exposure and HLA in healthy donors. Across the study: The approximately 130 validation repertoires matched the 600 to 700 first-cohort repertoires in platform, a later analysis reported.

Turning to this clone: What it binds is unknown.

The donors were members of the validation cohort, which comprised about 120 subjects and was separate from the first cohort of 600 to 800 subjects. Produced via immunoSEQ multiplex PCR; TCRdb's table is partial and in-frame only. The sample holds more than 140,000 clones; about 88% are singletons and the top ten take about 3%. Findings and caveats of the study: Most observed TCR sequences were rare, whereas some public TCRs were detected in many donors. Some 150 TCR beta chains were listed as cytomegalovirus-associated.

Trimming removed 2 bases from V and 1 base from J, with 15 bases in between. The CDR3 spans 17 residues. Germline-derived CDR1 and CDR2 are SEHNR and FQNEAQ (reference sequence). The material sequenced was PBMCs. The receptor was derived from a young woman in good health and CMV-seropositive. The chain joins TRBV7-9 to TRBJ1-5; tentative D call: TRBD1 (6 bases). The CDR3 here is CASSLNGGSLSNQPQHF. As DNA, the CDR3 is TGTGCCAGCAGCTTAAATGGGGGCAGCTTAAGCAATCAGCCCCAGCATTTT.